Below are 2 T cell receptor beta chains sequenced from a single sample in a study of cytomegalovirus exposure and HLA in healthy donors. The PCR contained 60 Vbeta and 13 Jbeta primers. Sequencing used immunoSEQ multiplex PCR; TCRdb keeps in-frame clones, though not all of them. The sample has some 130,000 clones, around 83% seen once. The sample consisted of PBMCs. The receptors were gathered from a male donor in good health and CMV-seropositive.

The V gene is TRBV18, the J gene TRBJ1-2; D call uncertain. This CDR3 is built from 13 residues. The V end was cut by 0 bases, the J end by 4 bases, with 6 bases between. CDR1 and CDR2 from the germline V gene are KGHSH and LQKENI. The chain's CDR3 is CASSPPAGYGYTF. DNA of the CDR3: TGTGCCAGCTCACCACCGGCGGGCTATGGCTACACCTTC.

The V gene is TRBV27, the J gene TRBJ2-1; TRBD2 matches at 8 bases. The CDR3 consists of 15 residues. V gave up 5 bases and J gave up 0 bases; unmatched junction bases: 3. CDR1 MNHEY and CDR2 SMNVEV come from the germline V gene (reference sequence). The CDR3 here is CASSTRGGSYNEQFF. The CDR3 region has the DNA TGTGCCAGCAGTACCCGGGGGGGCTCCTACAATGAGCAGTTCTTC.